The entry below gives a single T cell receptor (beta chain) sequence along with its context. The entry originates in a study of T cell changes during pregnancy in multiple sclerosis. Using immunoSEQ multiplex PCR, the repertoire was profiled, and TCRdb retains in-frame clones only, with some absent. The sample consists of under 65,000 clones, 80% to 95% of them appearing once. The TCR was taken from a female donor with multiple sclerosis, enrolled in a pregnancy study. Sequenced material: CD4+ T cells from peripheral blood mononuclear cells, taken in the third trimester of pregnancy.

For the CDR3, the DNA is TGTGCCATCAGTGACGAGGGTGAGCAGTACTTC. Protein sequence: CAISDEGEQYF. The V and J genes are TRBV10-3 and TRBJ2-7; D perhaps matches TRBD2 (5 bases). Germline CDR1 is ENHRY and CDR2 is SYGVKD. The CDR3 has 11 amino acids. The ends were cut back, 3 bases at V and 7 bases at J, with 7 bases in the middle.